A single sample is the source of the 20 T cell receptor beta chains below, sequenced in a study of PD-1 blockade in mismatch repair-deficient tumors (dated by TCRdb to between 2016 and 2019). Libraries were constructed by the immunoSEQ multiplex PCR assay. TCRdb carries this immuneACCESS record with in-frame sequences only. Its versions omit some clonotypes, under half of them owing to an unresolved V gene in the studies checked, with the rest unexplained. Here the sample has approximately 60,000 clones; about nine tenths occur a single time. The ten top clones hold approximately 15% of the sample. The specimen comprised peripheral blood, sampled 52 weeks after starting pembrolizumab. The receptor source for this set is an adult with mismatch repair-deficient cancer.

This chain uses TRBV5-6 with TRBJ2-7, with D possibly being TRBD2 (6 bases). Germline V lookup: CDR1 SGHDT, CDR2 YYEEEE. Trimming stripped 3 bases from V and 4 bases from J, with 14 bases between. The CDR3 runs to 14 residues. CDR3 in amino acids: CASSSLLTSYEQYF. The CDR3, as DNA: TGTGCCAGCAGCTCCCTGCTGACTAGTTACGAGCAGTACTTC.

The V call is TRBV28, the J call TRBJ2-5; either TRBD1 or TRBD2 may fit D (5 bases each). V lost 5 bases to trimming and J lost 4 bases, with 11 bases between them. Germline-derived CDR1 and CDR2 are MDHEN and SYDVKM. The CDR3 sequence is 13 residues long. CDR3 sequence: CASSTPGTETQYF. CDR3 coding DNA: TGTGCCAGCAGTACCCCAGGGACAGAGACCCAGTACTTC.

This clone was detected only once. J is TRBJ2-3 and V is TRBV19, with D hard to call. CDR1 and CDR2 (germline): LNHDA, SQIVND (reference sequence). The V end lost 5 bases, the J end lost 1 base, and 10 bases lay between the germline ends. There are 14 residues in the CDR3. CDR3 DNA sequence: TGTGCCAGTAGTTGGTTTTACGGCACAGATACGCAGTATTTT. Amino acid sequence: CASSWFYGTDTQYF.

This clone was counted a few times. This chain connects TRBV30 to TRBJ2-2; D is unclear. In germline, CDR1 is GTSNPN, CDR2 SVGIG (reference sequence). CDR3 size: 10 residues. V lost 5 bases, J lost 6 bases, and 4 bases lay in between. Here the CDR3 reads CAWYSGELFF. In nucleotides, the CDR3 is TGTGCCTGGTATTCCGGGGAGCTGTTTTTT.

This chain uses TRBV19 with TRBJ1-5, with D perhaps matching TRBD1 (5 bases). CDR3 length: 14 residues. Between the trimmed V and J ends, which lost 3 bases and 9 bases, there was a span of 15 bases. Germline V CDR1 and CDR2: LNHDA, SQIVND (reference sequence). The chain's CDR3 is CASSISMGPVPQHF. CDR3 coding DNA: TGTGCCAGTAGTATTAGCATGGGACCCGTGCCCCAGCATTTT.

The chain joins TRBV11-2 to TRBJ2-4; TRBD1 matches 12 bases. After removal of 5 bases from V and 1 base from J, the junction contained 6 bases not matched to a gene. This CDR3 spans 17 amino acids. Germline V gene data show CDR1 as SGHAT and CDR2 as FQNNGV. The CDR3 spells CASSLGQGAVAKNIQYF. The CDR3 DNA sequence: TGTGCCAGCAGCCTGGGACAGGGGGCCGTGGCCAAAAACATTCAGTACTTC.

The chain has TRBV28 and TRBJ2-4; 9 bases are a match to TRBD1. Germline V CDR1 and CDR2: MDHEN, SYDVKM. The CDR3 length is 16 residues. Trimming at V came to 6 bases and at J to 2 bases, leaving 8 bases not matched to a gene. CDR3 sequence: CASRPNRGLSKNIQYF. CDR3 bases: TGTGCCAGCAGGCCGAACAGGGGGCTGTCCAAAAACATTCAGTACTTC.

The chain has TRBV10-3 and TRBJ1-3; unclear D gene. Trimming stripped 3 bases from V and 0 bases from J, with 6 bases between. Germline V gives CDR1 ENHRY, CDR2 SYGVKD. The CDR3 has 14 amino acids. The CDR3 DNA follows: TGTGCCATCAGTGAAGAGACCTCTGGAAACACCATATATTTT. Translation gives CAISEETSGNTIYF.

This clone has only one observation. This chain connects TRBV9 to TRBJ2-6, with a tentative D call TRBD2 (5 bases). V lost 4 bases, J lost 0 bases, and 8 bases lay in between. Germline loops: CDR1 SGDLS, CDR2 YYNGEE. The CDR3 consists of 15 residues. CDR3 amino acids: CASSRTLSGANVLTF. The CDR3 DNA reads TGTGCCAGCAGCCGGACTCTCTCTGGGGCCAACGTCCTGACTTTC.

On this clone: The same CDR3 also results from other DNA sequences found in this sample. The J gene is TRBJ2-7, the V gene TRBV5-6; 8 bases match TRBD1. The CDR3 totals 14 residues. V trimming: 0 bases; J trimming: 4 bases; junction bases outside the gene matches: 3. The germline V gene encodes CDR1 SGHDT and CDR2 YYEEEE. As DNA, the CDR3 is TGTGCCAGCAGCTTGGGGACAGGGACTTACGAGCAGTACTTC. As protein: CASSLGTGTYEQYF.

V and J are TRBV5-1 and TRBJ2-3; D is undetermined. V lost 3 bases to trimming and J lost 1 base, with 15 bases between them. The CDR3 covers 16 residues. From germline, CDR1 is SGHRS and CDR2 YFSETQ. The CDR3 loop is CASSSDPLSGTDTQYF. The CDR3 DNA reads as TGCGCCAGCAGCTCAGACCCGTTGTCTGGCACAGATACGCAGTATTTT.

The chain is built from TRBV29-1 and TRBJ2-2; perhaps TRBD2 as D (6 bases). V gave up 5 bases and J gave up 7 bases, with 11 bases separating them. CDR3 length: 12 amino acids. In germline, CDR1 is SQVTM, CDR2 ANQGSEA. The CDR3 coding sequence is TGCAGCGTTATGGGAGGTGGCGGGGAGCTGTTTTTT. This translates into CSVMGGGGELFF.

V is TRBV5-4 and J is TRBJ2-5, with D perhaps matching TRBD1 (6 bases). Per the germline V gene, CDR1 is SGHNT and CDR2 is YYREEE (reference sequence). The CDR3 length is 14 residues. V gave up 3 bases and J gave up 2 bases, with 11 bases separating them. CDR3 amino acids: CASSSRDTQETQYF. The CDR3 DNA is TGTGCCAGCAGCTCCCGGGACACACAAGAGACCCAGTACTTC. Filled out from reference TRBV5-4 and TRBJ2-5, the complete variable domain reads ETGVTQSPTHLIKTRGQQVTLRCSSQSGHNTVSWYQQALGQGPQFIFQYYREEENGRGNFPPRFSGLQFPNYSSELNVNALELDDSALYLCASSSRDTQETQYFGPGTRLLVL.

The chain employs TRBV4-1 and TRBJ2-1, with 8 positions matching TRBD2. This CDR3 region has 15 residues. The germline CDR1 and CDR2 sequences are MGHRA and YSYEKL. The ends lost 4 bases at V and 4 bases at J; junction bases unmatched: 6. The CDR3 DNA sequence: TGCGCCAGCAGCCGTAGCGGGGAGGGATACAATGAGCAGTTCTTC. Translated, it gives CASSRSGEGYNEQFF.

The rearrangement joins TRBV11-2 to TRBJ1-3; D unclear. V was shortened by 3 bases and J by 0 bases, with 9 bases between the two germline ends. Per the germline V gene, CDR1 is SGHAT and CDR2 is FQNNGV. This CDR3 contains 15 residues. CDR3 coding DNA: TGTGCCAGCAGCTTTGTGGGTAACTCTGGAAACACCATATATTTT. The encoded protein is CASSFVGNSGNTIYF.

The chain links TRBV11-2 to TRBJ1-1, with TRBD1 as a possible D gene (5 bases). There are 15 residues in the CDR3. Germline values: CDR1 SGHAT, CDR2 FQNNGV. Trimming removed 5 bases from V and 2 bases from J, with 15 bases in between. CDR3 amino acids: CASSPNLGVNTEAFF. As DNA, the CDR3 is TGTGCCAGCAGCCCCAACCTAGGGGTCAACACTGAAGCTTTCTTT.

As DNA, the CDR3 is TGTGCCAGCAGTCAAACAGGGGGCGCCAACACTGAAGCTTTCTTT. Protein sequence: CASSQTGGANTEAFF. The chain couples TRBV28 to TRBJ1-1; 9 nucleotides line up with TRBD1. The CDR3 totals 15 residues. Losses at the gene ends were 5 bases for V and 2 bases for J; bases not matched to a gene: 6. The V gene's germline CDR1 is MDHEN and CDR2 SYDVKM.

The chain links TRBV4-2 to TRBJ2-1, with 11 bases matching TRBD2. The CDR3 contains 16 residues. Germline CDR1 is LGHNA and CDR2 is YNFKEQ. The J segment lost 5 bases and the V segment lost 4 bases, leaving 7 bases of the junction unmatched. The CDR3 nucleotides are TGTGCCAGCAGCCGAACACTAGCGGGAGTTAACAATGAGCAGTTCTTC. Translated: CASSRTLAGVNNEQFF.

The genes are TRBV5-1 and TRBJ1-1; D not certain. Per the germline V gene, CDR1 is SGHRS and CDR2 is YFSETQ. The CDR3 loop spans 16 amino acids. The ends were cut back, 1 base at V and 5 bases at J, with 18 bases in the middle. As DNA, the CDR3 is TGCGCCAGCAGCTTGTACGGATCCTACTCGGGGACTGAAGCTTTCTTT. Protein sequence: CASSLYGSYSGTEAFF.

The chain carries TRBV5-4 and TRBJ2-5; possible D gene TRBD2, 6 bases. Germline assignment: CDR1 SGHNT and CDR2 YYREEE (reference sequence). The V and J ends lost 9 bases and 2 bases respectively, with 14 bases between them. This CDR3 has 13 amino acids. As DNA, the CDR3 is TGTGCCACCAGGCCGGGACTTCAAGAGACCCAGTACTTC. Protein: CATRPGLQETQYF.